The rows below give T cell receptor beta chains drawn from one sample of a study of blood T cell repertoires in COVID-19. The assay was immunoSEQ multiplex PCR, and TCRdb's table has in-frame clones only and misses some. The table lists approximately 320,000 clones, over 75% of them singletons. The material sequenced was peripheral blood. These receptors were collected from a human donor in a cohort sampled during active COVID-19. The CDR3 runs from the conserved cysteine through the conserved F or W. Each record gives: D gene, CDR3 length, V gene, J gene, clone size, CDR3 protein, CDR3 DNA. D genes are given only for firm matches. Part of the rows lack a size; the others show once, few, many or a class for expanded clones.

>TRBD2|15|TRBV29-1|TRBJ2-2|-
CSVGGLAGNTGELFF
TGCAGCGTGGGCGGACTAGCGGGGAACACCGGGGAGCTGTTTTTT
>TRBD2|16|TRBV24-1|TRBJ2-7|once
CATSDPGLAGEYEQYF
TGTGCCACCAGTGACCCCGGACTAGCGGGGGAATACGAGCAGTACTTC
>-|14|TRBV5-6|TRBJ1-2|-
CASSPSLLNYGYTF
TGTGCCAGCAGCCCAAGCCTTTTGAACTATGGCTACACCTTC
>-|13|TRBV6-5|TRBJ1-1|-
CASKAGQNTEAFF
TGTGCCAGCAAGGCAGGCCAAAACACTGAAGCTTTCTTT
>-|14|TRBV4-2|TRBJ1-2|-
CASSQRTANYGYTF
TGTGCCAGCAGCCAGAGGACAGCTAACTATGGCTACACCTTC
>TRBD1|15|TRBV28|TRBJ1-1|-
CASSTRTGLYTEAFF
TGTGCCAGCAGTACCCGGACAGGACTTTACACTGAAGCTTTCTTT
>TRBD2|17|TRBV7-2|TRBJ2-3|-
CASSSDSGGARKDTQYF
TGTGCCAGCAGCTCCGATAGCGGGGGGGCAAGAAAAGATACGCAGTATTTT
>TRBD2|15|TRBV10-3|TRBJ2-5|-
CAISESGTSQETQYF
TGTGCCATCAGTGAGTCAGGGACTAGTCAAGAGACCCAGTACTTC
>TRBD2|13|TRBV5-4|TRBJ2-2|-
CASSVLAAGELFF
TGTGCCAGCAGCGTTCTAGCGGCTGGGGAGCTGTTTTTT
>-|14|TRBV6-6|TRBJ1-2|-
CASSYWDKNYGYTF
TGTGCCAGCAGTTACTGGGACAAAAATTATGGCTACACCTTC
>TRBD2|16|TRBV4-2|TRBJ2-7|-
CASSQDGTSGAYEQYF
TGTGCCAGCAGCCAAGATGGGACTAGCGGAGCCTACGAGCAGTACTTC
>TRBD1|10|TRBV29-1|TRBJ1-2|-
CSAGTGDYTF
TGCAGCGCAGGGACAGGGGACTACACCTTC
>-|13|TRBV5-1|TRBJ1-2|-
CASSLAGRDGYTF
TGCGCCAGCAGCTTGGCAGGGCGCGACGGCTACACCTTC
>TRBD2|19|TRBV4-2|TRBJ2-7|-
CASSHLRTSGAKASYEQYF
TGTGCCAGCAGCCACCTTAGGACTAGCGGAGCAAAAGCTTCTTACGAGCAGTACTTC
>-|17|TRBV27|TRBJ1-6|-
CASSLSDGSTYNSPLHF
TGTGCCAGCAGTTTATCCGACGGGTCTACCTATAATTCACCCCTCCACTTT
>-|14|TRBV7-2|TRBJ1-2|-
CASSLVIAKSGYTF
TGTGCCAGCAGCTTAGTGATTGCAAAGAGTGGCTACACCTTC
>-|14|TRBV24-1|TRBJ2-5|-
CATGLPGMGETQYF
TGTGCCACCGGATTGCCGGGAATGGGGGAGACCCAGTACTTC
>TRBD1|17|TRBV5-4|TRBJ1-6|-
CASSSPGQGARNSPLHF
TGTGCCAGCAGCTCCCCGGGACAGGGGGCTCGTAATTCACCCCTCCACTTT
>TRBD1|12|TRBV11-3|TRBJ2-7|-
CASSTQGDEQYF
TGTGCCAGCAGCACACAGGGGGACGAGCAGTACTTC
>-|14|TRBV30|TRBJ1-3|-
CAWSATGSGNTIYF
TGTGCCTGGAGTGCTACAGGTTCTGGAAACACCATATATTTT